This TCR beta chain was sequenced in a study of cytomegalovirus exposure and HLA in healthy donors. General observations from the study: Another analysis was done later, and it associated 16,951 TCR beta sequences with HLA alleles at 0.05 false discovery rate. The study designated fewer than 200 TCR beta chains cytomegalovirus-associated.

The CDR3 extends over 14 amino acids. From germline, CDR1 is MNHNS and CDR2 SASEGT. The V and J ends lost 2 bases and 4 bases respectively, with 11 bases between them. In the PCR, 60 Vbeta and 13 Jbeta primers were used. Libraries were prepared by immunoSEQ multiplex PCR; TCRdb keeps only in-frame clonotypes and omits some of them. The sample carries around 150,000 clones, 60% to 85% recorded once. Turning to this clone: What it binds is not known.

The sample taken for sequencing was PBMCs. This chain connects TRBV6-1 to TRBJ1-1; D might be TRBD1 (5 bases). This TCR was recovered from a man aged 50-60 years in good health and CMV-seropositive. The CDR3 DNA follows: TGTGCCAGCAGTGAATCCCCCAGGGTCACTGAAGCTTTCTTT. Translating it yields CASSESPRVTEAFF.